The source of this TCR beta chain is a study of T cells in Graves' hyperthyroidism and ophthalmopathy. Findings and limits, study-wide: Separating ophthalmopathy from stable hyperthyroidism was achieved by a 13 V-J model.

Graves' hyperthyroidism qualified as stable when ophthalmopathy did not progress within 18 months. Recently diagnosed hyperthyroidism of less than 2 months' duration affected patients aged 18 to 65. The PBMCs were taken from around 10 ml of fresh peripheral blood. RNA transcripts served as the template for amplifying TCR beta CDR3 regions. First-round RT-PCR with HTBI primers amplified the TCR CDR3 region. TCRdb re-derived calls from the multiplex PCR reads in MiXCR, one entry per CDR3 protein. The sample shows roughly 660,000 distinct CDR3 sequences, approximately 15% of them seen only once. In this sample, this clonotype turned up many times. The antigen remains undetermined. The CDR3 covers 12 residues. Germline lookup yields CDR1 SEHNR and CDR2 FQNEAQ (reference sequence). V lost 5 bases, J lost 7 bases, and 8 bases lay in between.

The sequencing sample was made of blood. The chain uses TRBV7-9 and TRBJ1-4; D gene unclear. The source of this sequence is a man aged 45-60 years with Graves' hyperthyroidism. The CDR3 spells CASSRTGEKLFF. In DNA, the CDR3 is TGTGCCAGCAGCCGGACGGGTGAAAAACTGTTTTTT. Drawing the rest from reference TRBV7-9 and TRBJ1-4, the complete variable domain is DTGVSQNPRHKITKRGQNVTFRCDPISEHNRLYWYRQTLGQGPEFLTYFQNEAQLEKSRLLSDRFSAERPKGSFSTLEIQRTEQGDSAMYLCASSRTGEKLFFGSGTQLSVL.